This is a list of T cell receptor beta chains from one sample in a study of long-term antiretroviral therapy in people with HIV. Some clones are missing from TCRdb's copy, which holds only in-frame ones; the method was immunoSEQ multiplex PCR. The sample lists around 30,000 clones; nearly 95% were seen once. The specimen was unsorted PBMCs, collected 6.5 years after starting antiretroviral therapy. These receptor sequences come from a woman aged 40 to 49 with HIV. Both conserved end residues are part of each CDR3. D genes are given only for firm matches. The listing skips clone size in some rows; elsewhere it reads once, few, many or a size class.

clone_size j_call v_call d_call cdr3_aa cdr3_nt
. TRBJ1-1 TRBV19 TRBD1 CASSTDRMNTEAFF TGTGCCAGTAGTACGGACAGGATGAACACTGAAGCTTTCTTT
. TRBJ1-2 TRBV5-1 . CASSSQTGPEGGYTF TGCGCCAGCAGCTCTCAGACAGGCCCCGAGGGGGGCTACACCTTC
. TRBJ2-7 TRBV27 TRBD2 CASSLSSGGYEQYF TGTGCCAGCAGTTTATCTAGCGGGGGTTACGAGCAGTACTTC
few TRBJ1-2 TRBV18 . CASSPSPLDRNPNYGYTF TGTGCCAGCTCACCCTCCCCCCTCGATCGTAACCCTAACTATGGCTACACCTTC
. TRBJ1-1 TRBV19 . CASTRGWHEAFF TGTGCCAGTACCAGGGGTTGGCATGAAGCTTTCTTT
. TRBJ2-1 TRBV7-9 . CASSNSEDNEQFF TGTGCCAGCAGCAACAGTGAAGACAATGAGCAGTTCTTC
once TRBJ2-3 TRBV5-8 . CASSLGQIRTDTQYF TGTGCCAGCAGCTTGGGGCAGATTCGCACAGATACGCAGTATTTT
. TRBJ1-2 TRBV5-4 TRBD1 CASSYRDRELGGYTF TGTGCCAGCAGTTACCGGGACAGGGAGTTGGGTGGCTACACCTTC
once TRBJ1-2 TRBV9 TRBD1 CASSVETGVLYGYTF TGTGCCAGCAGCGTAGAGACAGGGGTCCTCTATGGCTACACCTTC
. TRBJ2-5 TRBV7-9 TRBD2 CASSLSLAGGETQYF TGTGCCAGCAGCTTAAGCCTAGCGGGAGGAGAGACCCAGTACTTC
. TRBJ2-2 TRBV6-1 . CASRPPMGTGELFF TGTGCCAGCAGACCACCCATGGGCACCGGGGAGCTGTTTTTT
. TRBJ1-5 TRBV30 . CAWSVGVAYSNQPQHF TGTGCCTGGAGTGTAGGGGTTGCTTATAGCAATCAGCCCCAGCATTTT
. TRBJ2-1 TRBV5-6 . CASSFWGLGGSEQFF TGTGCCAGCAGCTTTTGGGGACTCGGGGGCAGTGAGCAGTTCTTC
. TRBJ2-7 TRBV28 . CASSQRNYEQYF TGTGCCAGCAGTCAGCGTAACTACGAGCAGTACTTC
. TRBJ2-7 TRBV30 TRBD1 CAWTPTGNSYEQYF TGTGCCTGGACGCCGACAGGGAACTCCTACGAGCAGTACTTC
. TRBJ2-3 TRBV7-2 TRBD2 CASTYDERLAGAF TGTGCCAGCACCTACGACGAAAGACTAGCGGGGGCTTTT
. TRBJ2-1 TRBV19 TRBD2 CASSRGFVAGGWDEQFF TGTGCCAGTAGTAGAGGCTTCGTGGCGGGGGGGTGGGATGAGCAGTTCTTC
. TRBJ2-1 TRBV10-3 . CAISDPPWGGIGYNEQFF TGTGCCATCAGTGACCCTCCTTGGGGGGGCATCGGCTACAATGAGCAGTTCTTC
. TRBJ2-5 TRBV9 TRBD2 CASSVAGGLMETQYF TGTGCCAGCAGCGTAGCGGGGGGGCTGATGGAGACCCAGTACTTC
. TRBJ1-4 TRBV4-3 . CASSQNRVATNEKLFF TGCGCCAGCAGCCAGAACAGGGTTGCAACTAATGAAAAACTGTTTTTT
. TRBJ1-2 TRBV4-2 . CASSQDRARVVGALRVYGYTF TGTGCCAGCAGCCAAGATAGGGCCAGGGTAGTCGGCGCACTCAGGGTCTATGGCTACACCTTC
. TRBJ1-1 TRBV4-3 . CASSLTWGNTEAFF TGCGCCAGCAGCCTCACGTGGGGGAACACTGAAGCTTTCTTT